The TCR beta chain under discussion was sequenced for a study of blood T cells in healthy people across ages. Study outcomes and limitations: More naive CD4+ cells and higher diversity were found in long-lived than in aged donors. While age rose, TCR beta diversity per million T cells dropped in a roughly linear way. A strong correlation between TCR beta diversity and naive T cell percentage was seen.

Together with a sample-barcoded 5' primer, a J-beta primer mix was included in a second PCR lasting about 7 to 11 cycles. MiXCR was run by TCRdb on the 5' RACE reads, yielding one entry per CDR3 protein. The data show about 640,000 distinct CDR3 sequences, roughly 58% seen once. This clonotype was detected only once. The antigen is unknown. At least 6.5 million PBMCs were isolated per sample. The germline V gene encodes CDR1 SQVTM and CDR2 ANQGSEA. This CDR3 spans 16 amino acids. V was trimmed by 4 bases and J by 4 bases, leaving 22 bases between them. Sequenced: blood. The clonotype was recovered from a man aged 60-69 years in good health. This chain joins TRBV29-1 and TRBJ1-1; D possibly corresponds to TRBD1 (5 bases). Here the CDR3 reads CSVVDGAGPTGTEAFF. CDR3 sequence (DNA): TGCAGCGTTGTTGACGGGGCAGGGCCAACTGGCACTGAAGCTTTCTTT.